What follows are 15 T cell receptor beta chains derived from one specimen sequenced in a study of shared clonotypes between healthy human individuals. Sequencing was performed with immunoSEQ multiplex PCR; in TCRdb, only in-frame clones are kept and a portion is missing. The sample includes about 2.5 million clones, roughly 92% of them seen just once. Input material: naive CD4+ T cells from PBMCs. The sample's subset: CD45RA+ positively selected. These receptors all stem from a man aged 18 to 29 in good health. Some clones in this sample may be carry-over from other donors' samples.

V is TRBV27 and J is TRBJ2-5; 12 bases are a match to TRBD2. CDR3 size: 17 residues. Germline lookup yields CDR1 MNHEY and CDR2 SMNVEV (reference sequence). V gave up 3 bases and J gave up 4 bases; unmatched junction bases: 9. CDR3 amino acids: CASSLASGRGVGETQYF. The CDR3 coding sequence is TGTGCCAGCAGTTTGGCTAGCGGGAGGGGAGTGGGAGAGACCCAGTACTTC.

The chain is built from TRBV7-9 and TRBJ2-7; 9 bases map to TRBD2. Germline V CDR1 and CDR2: SEHNR, FQNEAQ (reference sequence). The CDR3 length is 16 residues. V was clipped by 6 bases and J by 0 bases; unmatched bases: 9. DNA of the CDR3: TGTGCCAGCAGTTACTATAGCGGGAGAGGCTCCTACGAGCAGTACTTC. Protein: CASSYYSGRGSYEQYF. The entire variable domain, with the rest obtained from reference TRBV7-9 and TRBJ2-7, is as follows: DTGVSQNPRHKITKRGQNVTFRCDPISEHNRLYWYRQTLGQGPEFLTYFQNEAQLEKSRLLSDRFSAERPKGSFSTLEIQRTEQGDSAMYLCASSYYSGRGSYEQYFGPGTRLTVT.

V gene TRBV5-4 combines with J gene TRBJ2-6; 9 bases are a match to TRBD1. The CDR3 covers 16 residues. Unmatched junction bases numbered 6, after V lost 7 bases and J lost 1 base. Looked up from germline, CDR1 is SGHNT and CDR2 is YYREEE (reference sequence). CDR3 residues: CASGTGIGSGANVLTF. CDR3 DNA sequence: TGTGCCAGCGGGACAGGGATCGGATCTGGGGCCAACGTCCTGACTTTC.

The chain is built from TRBV18 and TRBJ2-7; unclear D gene. Germline assignment: CDR1 KGHSH and CDR2 LQKENI. The CDR3 runs to 15 residues. V lost 3 bases to trimming and J lost 6 bases, with 18 bases between them. The CDR3 DNA sequence: TGTGCCAGCTCACCGACTCGCGTAGCTGGTCTCGAGCAGTACTTC. This sequence encodes CASSPTRVAGLEQYF.

This chain uses TRBV6-6 with TRBJ2-3; 11 bases align to TRBD2. Germline trimming cut 4 bases from V and 5 bases from J; bases unmatched to any gene: 5. Germline V CDR1 and CDR2: MNHNY, SVGAGI (reference sequence). The CDR3 has 15 amino acids. The chain's CDR3 is CASSSIAGGKDTQYF. The DNA of the CDR3 is TGTGCCAGCAGTTCGATAGCGGGAGGGAAAGATACGCAGTATTTT.

This clone has a single count. The same CDR3 also results from other DNA sequences found in this sample. V gene TRBV18 combines with J gene TRBJ2-5; D is unclear. CDR1 KGHSH and CDR2 LQKENI come from the germline V gene. The CDR3 is 13 amino acids. V shed 2 bases and J shed 1 base, with 5 bases lying between them. CDR3 nucleotide sequence: TGTGCCAGCTCACCAGACCTCCAAGAGACCCAGTACTTC. It specifies CASSPDLQETQYF. The full variable domain, in which reference TRBV18 and TRBJ2-5 provide the parts outside the CDR3, is NAGVMQNPRHLVRRRGQEARLRCSPMKGHSHVYWYRQLPEEGLKFMVYLQKENIIDESGMPKERFSAEFPKEGPSILRIQQVVRGDSAAYFCASSPDLQETQYFGPGTRLLVL.

This clone was recorded once. The J gene is TRBJ2-3, the V gene TRBV20-1; D perhaps matches TRBD2 (6 bases). Germline assignment: CDR1 DFQATT and CDR2 SNEGSKA (reference sequence). Trimming removed 4 bases from V and 9 bases from J, with 11 bases in between. This CDR3 is built from 11 residues. The CDR3 is CSATGGGTQYF. The CDR3 bases are TGCAGTGCTACCGGGGGTGGCACGCAGTATTTT.

This chain connects TRBV5-8 to TRBJ1-5; D perhaps matches TRBD1 (5 bases). This CDR3 comprises 15 residues. Germline V gene data show CDR1 as SGHTS and CDR2 as YDEGEE. V was pared by 3 bases and J by 0 bases, with 10 bases between. In DNA form, the CDR3 reads TGTGCCAGCAGCTCCGGACAATATAGCAATCAGCCCCAGCATTTT. Translation: CASSSGQYSNQPQHF.

The V call is TRBV6-6, the J call TRBJ2-3; no reliable D call. Germline-derived CDR1 and CDR2 are MNHNY and SVGAGI (reference sequence). Trimming cost V 2 bases and J 0 bases, with 6 bases left between them. The CDR3 runs to 14 residues. CDR3 DNA: TGTGCCAGCAGTTACGCGGAGAGCACAGATACGCAGTATTTT. Its translation is CASSYAESTDTQYF.

J is TRBJ2-4 and V is TRBV9; D perhaps matches TRBD2 (6 bases). V lost 7 bases and J lost 8, with 13 bases in between. Germline values: CDR1 SGDLS, CDR2 YYNGEE. The CDR3 is 12 amino acids. The chain's CDR3 is CASGGSGDIQYF. The CDR3 bases are TGTGCCAGCGGGGGGAGTGGTGACATTCAGTACTTC.

This chain uses TRBV9 with TRBJ1-2; 9 bases line up with TRBD1. CDR1 SGDLS and CDR2 YYNGEE come from the germline V gene. V lost 5 bases and J lost 4; bases outside the gene matches: 6. The CDR3 loop spans 14 amino acids. Here the CDR3 reads CASRGQGPGYGYTF. In DNA form, the CDR3 reads TGTGCCAGCAGAGGACAGGGGCCGGGCTATGGCTACACCTTC.

This clone has a single count. The chain employs TRBV7-2 and TRBJ1-5; D possibly corresponds to TRBD1 (6 bases). The V end was cut by 5 bases, the J end by 7 bases, with 18 bases between. The germline V gene has CDR1 SGHTA and CDR2 FQGNSA. This CDR3 region has 15 residues. CDR3 amino acids: CASSPDSGAGQPQHF. CDR3 coding DNA: TGTGCCAGCAGCCCGGACAGTGGGGCTGGGCAGCCCCAGCATTTT.

The chain links TRBV27 to TRBJ1-2; D gene uncertain. The V gene lost 5 bases and the J gene lost 5 bases, with 12 bases spanning the gap. Germline lookup yields CDR1 MNHEY and CDR2 SMNVEV (reference sequence). The length of the CDR3 is 13 residues. The CDR3 sequence is CASSPYPEYGYTF. The CDR3 bases are TGTGCCAGCAGTCCCTATCCGGAATATGGCTACACCTTC.

The gene calls are TRBV5-1 and TRBJ2-1, with TRBD2 identical over 7 bases. V was pared by 5 bases and J by 12 bases, with 8 bases of the junction left unmatched. The length of the CDR3 is 12 residues. CDR1 is SGHRS, CDR2 YFSETQ, per germline. CDR3 DNA sequence: TGCGCCAGCAGGGGGGGAGGGCCGGGGCAGTTCTTC. The encoded protein is CASRGGGPGQFF.

The gene calls are TRBV7-2 and TRBJ2-1; D is unresolved. V was clipped by 5 bases and J by 0 bases, with 8 bases between them. CDR1 is SGHTA, CDR2 FQGNSA, per germline. The CDR3 is made up of 14 amino acids. The CDR3 here is CASSQSSSYNEQFF. CDR3 nucleotide sequence: TGTGCCAGCAGCCAATCAAGCTCCTACAATGAGCAGTTCTTC.